One T cell receptor beta chain is described in this entry. In the original processing: Amplification of reference gene primers was used by the study to estimate nucleated cell counts. The assay was immunoSEQ multiplex PCR, and TCRdb's table has in-frame clones only and misses some. V, J and clone size reflect that table, while D and trimming were determined from the DNA. The table includes about 150,000 clones, approximately 86% detected once. These data originate in a study of blood T cell repertoires in COVID-19. About the study: The United States, Italy and Spain supplied acute and convalescent COVID-19 samples. PBMCs, B-cell-depleted T cells, or T cells provided the cDNA or gDNA that made up the material.

The germline V gene encodes CDR1 WSHSY and CDR2 SAAADI. V was pared by 3 bases and J by 7 bases, with 12 bases between. The length of the CDR3 is 13 residues. This sequence joins TRBV10-2 and TRBJ1-1, with a possible D match to TRBD1 (5 bases). The sample was peripheral blood. The origin of this receptor is a woman aged 70 to 79 with acute or convalescent COVID-19. The CDR3 here is CASSDTGGREAFF. In DNA form, the CDR3 reads TGCGCCAGCAGTGATACAGGCGGTCGTGAAGCTTTCTTT.